Below, one T cell receptor (beta chain) is given with its context. Its antigen remains unidentified. The CDR3 has 14 amino acids. V lost 2 bases to trimming and J lost 10 bases, with 15 bases between them. Germline V gene lookup returns CDR1 SGHVS and CDR2 FNYEAQ. This sample was taken from a study of cytomegalovirus exposure and HLA in healthy donors. Amplification used 60 Vbeta primers and 13 Jbeta primers. Sequenced by immunoSEQ multiplex PCR; TCRdb stores in-frame clones only, minus some. The data contain about 100,000 clones, 70% to 75% of them seen just once; the ten biggest clones take up over 3%. Notes on the study in general: Likely technical artifact: a cluster of highly shared sequence variants.

This TCR was recovered from a man aged 40-49 years in good health and CMV-seronegative. Sequences were obtained from PBMCs. The rearrangement joins TRBV7-6 to TRBJ1-5; TRBD1 might be the D (6 bases). In nucleotides, the CDR3 is TGTGCCAGCAGCTTAACGGATAGGGGGTCCCCCCAGCATTTT. This encodes CASSLTDRGSPQHF.